These 10 T cell receptor beta chains originate from one sample sequenced in a study of blood T cell repertoires in COVID-19. Clones were read by immunoSEQ multiplex PCR, and TCRdb kept only the in-frame ones, dropping some. The table includes 59,000 or so clones, under 90% detected once. The sample consisted of peripheral blood. All receptors derive from a woman older than 75 with active or convalescent COVID-19.

The gene calls are TRBV5-1 and TRBJ1-1; no clear D gene. The CDR3 contains 13 residues. The ends were cut back, 2 bases at V and 11 bases at J, with 16 bases in the middle. Germline V lookup: CDR1 SGHRS, CDR2 YFSETQ. The CDR3 coding sequence is TGCGCCAGCAGCTTCGCTACGGAGGGCCAGGCTTTCTTT. Its protein product is CASSFATEGQAFF.

The chain carries TRBV20-1 and TRBJ1-2, with TRBD1 matching over 7 bases. CDR1 is DFQATT, CDR2 SNEGSKA, per germline (reference sequence). The length of the CDR3 is 14 residues. Trimming took 5 bases from V and 0 from J; bases not matched to a gene: 6. CDR3: CSAGGTAPNYGYTF. The CDR3 bases are TGCAGTGCTGGTGGGACAGCTCCTAACTATGGCTACACCTTC.

The chain has TRBV25-1 and TRBJ2-1; TRBD1 matches 9 bases. J was trimmed by 8 bases and V by 5 bases; bases with no gene match: 7. The CDR3 totals 14 residues. From germline, CDR1 is MGHDK and CDR2 SYGVNS. CDR3: CASSTGGREDEQFF. DNA for the CDR3: TGTGCCAGCAGTACAGGGGGCCGGGAAGATGAGCAGTTCTTC.

The chain couples TRBV10-3 to TRBJ1-2, with TRBD1 identical over 9 bases. Germline V gene lookup returns CDR1 ENHRY and CDR2 SYGVKD. CDR3 size: 14 residues. Losses at the gene ends were 7 bases for V and 3 bases for J; bases not matched to a gene: 6. As DNA, the CDR3 is TGTGCCATCAATCCGGGACAGGGTGACTATGGCTACACCTTC. Residues: CAINPGQGDYGYTF.

CDR3 bases: TGTGCCAGTAGTATAGATCACAGCCTCACAGATACGCAGTATTTT. Translating it yields CASSIDHSLTDTQYF. This sequence joins TRBV19 and TRBJ2-3; no reliable D call. This CDR3 region has 15 residues. CDR1 is LNHDA, CDR2 SQIVND, per germline (reference sequence). V was pared by 0 bases and J by 2 bases, with 9 bases between.

The chain combines TRBV7-2 with TRBJ2-1; 12 bases match TRBD2. V was pared by 3 bases and J by 7 bases, with 16 bases of the junction left unmatched. There are 19 residues in the CDR3. Germline V gene data show CDR1 as SGHTA and CDR2 as FQGNSA. The CDR3 loop reads CASSLAMDPSGGAWNEQFF. In nucleotides, the CDR3 is TGTGCCAGCAGCTTGGCGATGGACCCTAGCGGGGGGGCCTGGAATGAGCAGTTCTTC. Combining the CDR3 with reference TRBV7-2 and TRBJ2-1 gives the whole variable domain GAGVSQSPSNKVTEKGKDVELRCDPISGHTALYWYRQSLGQGLEFLIYFQGNSAPDKSGLPSDRFSAERTGGSVSTLTIQRTQQEDSAVYLCASSLAMDPSGGAWNEQFFGPGTRLTVL.

The chain uses TRBV7-2 and TRBJ1-1, with D unresolved. The length of the CDR3 is 12 residues. Germline CDR1 SGHTA, CDR2 FQGNSA. Trimming took off 6 bases at V and 0 bases at J, with 5 bases between the two ends. CDR3 DNA sequence: TGTGCCAGCAGACGGTTGAACACTGAAGCTTTCTTT. It encodes CASRRLNTEAFF.

In DNA, the CDR3 is TGCGCCAGCAGCCAAGGGGGACAGGGGATATACGAGCAGTACTTC. Translation gives CASSQGGQGIYEQYF. The rearrangement joins TRBV4-1 to TRBJ2-7, with TRBD1 matching 10 bases. Germline assignment: CDR1 MGHRA and CDR2 YSYEKL. The CDR3 runs 15 residues. With V trimmed by 1 base and J by 4 bases, 4 bases remained unmatched.

The chain joins TRBV18 to TRBJ1-6; 7 bases are a match to TRBD1. Germline lookup yields CDR1 KGHSH and CDR2 LQKENI. The CDR3 is made up of 14 amino acids. V lost 2 bases, J lost 7 bases, and 2 bases stayed unmatched. The CDR3 nucleotides read TGTGCCAGCTCACCAGACAGGGTCAATTCACCCCTCCACTTT. Translating gives CASSPDRVNSPLHF.

The J gene is TRBJ2-1, the V gene TRBV9; 8 positions match TRBD2. This CDR3 comprises 15 residues. The germline V gene encodes CDR1 SGDLS and CDR2 YYNGEE. The V gene end was trimmed by 0 bases and the J gene end by 6 bases; junction bases not matched to a gene: 5. CDR3 sequence: CASSVDGGAGNEQFF. CDR3 in DNA: TGTGCCAGCAGCGTAGACGGGGGGGCAGGCAATGAGCAGTTCTTC.